The sample holds one count of the clone carrying this T cell receptor beta chain. The antigen is undetermined. Although they were nominally healthy when sampled, donors likely had unrecorded immune exposures. Germline assignment: CDR1 SGHAT and CDR2 FQNNGV. V was pared by 4 bases and J by 7 bases, with 11 bases of the junction left unmatched. The CDR3 is 16 amino acids. These data come from a study of cytomegalovirus exposure and HLA in healthy donors. The wider study: Caucasian-associated ancestry cluster membership applied to just over 80% of around 400 genotyped donors. Study-wide points: Later analysis identified several of the most significant clusters that appeared linked to common viral pathogens. The authors enumerated over 150 TCR beta chains as linked to cytomegalovirus.

PCR involved 60 Vbeta and 13 Jbeta primers. Sequencing was performed with immunoSEQ multiplex PCR; in TCRdb, only in-frame clones are kept and a portion is missing. The data contain 150,000 to 200,000 clones, 65% to 80% of them singletons. Sequenced: PBMCs. The V gene is TRBV11-2, the J gene TRBJ2-1; TRBD2 matches 9 bases. This sequence was found in a man aged 18 to 29 in good health and CMV-seropositive. The CDR3 DNA follows: TGTGCCAGCAGCTCCCTAGCGGGAAAGTTAAGGAATGAGCAGTTCTTC. This encodes CASSSLAGKLRNEQFF.